The clone carrying this T cell receptor (beta chain) was counted between two and nine times. This specimen belongs to a study of blood T cell repertoires in COVID-19. It was within 2 weeks before study entry that exposed participants met a COVID-19 case. V lost 5 bases and J lost 1, with 15 bases in between. The CDR3 spans 16 residues. The V gene's germline CDR1 is MNHEY and CDR2 SMNVEV (reference sequence). Using immunoSEQ multiplex PCR, the repertoire was profiled, and TCRdb retains in-frame clones only, with some absent. Of about 280,000 clones in the sample, around 83% were seen once. Sequenced material: PBMCs or T cells enriched from blood (not recorded which). This clonotype originated in a man between 35 and 55 years old who had been exposed to COVID-19. J is TRBJ2-1 and V is TRBV27; the D gene is possibly TRBD2 (6 bases). DNA of the CDR3: TGTGCCAGCAGTAACGCGGGATACGGGTCCTACAATGAGCAGTTCTTC. It specifies CASSNAGYGSYNEQFF.